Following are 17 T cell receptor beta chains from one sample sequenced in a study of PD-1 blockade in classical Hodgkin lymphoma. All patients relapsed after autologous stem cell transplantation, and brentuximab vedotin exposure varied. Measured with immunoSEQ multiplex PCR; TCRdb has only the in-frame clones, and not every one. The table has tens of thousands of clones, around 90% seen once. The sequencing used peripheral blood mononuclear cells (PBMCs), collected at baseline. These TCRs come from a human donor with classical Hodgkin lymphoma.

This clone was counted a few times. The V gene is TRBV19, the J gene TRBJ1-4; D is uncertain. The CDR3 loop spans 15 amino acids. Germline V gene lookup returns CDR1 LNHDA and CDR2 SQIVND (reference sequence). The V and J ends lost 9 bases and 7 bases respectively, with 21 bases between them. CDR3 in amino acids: CARTSVPKVSEKLFF. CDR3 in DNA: TGTGCCAGGACATCGGTGCCGAAGGTATCTGAAAAACTGTTTTTT.

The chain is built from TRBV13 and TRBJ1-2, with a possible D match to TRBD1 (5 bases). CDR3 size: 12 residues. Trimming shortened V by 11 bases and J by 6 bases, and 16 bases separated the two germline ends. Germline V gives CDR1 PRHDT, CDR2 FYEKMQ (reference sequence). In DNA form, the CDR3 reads TGTGCCGCCACGAGGGGTCGTGATGGCTACACCTTC. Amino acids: CAATRGRDGYTF. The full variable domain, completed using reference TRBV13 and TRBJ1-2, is AAGVIQSPRHLIKEKRETATLKCYPIPRHDTVYWYQQGPGQDPQFLISFYEKMQSDKGSIPDRFSAQQFSDYHSELNMSSLELGDSALYFCAATRGRDGYTFGSGTRLTVV.

The CDR3 sequence: CASSVGYGYTF. CDR3 nucleotide sequence: TGTGCCAGCAGCGTTGGATATGGCTACACCTTC. The genes are TRBV6-6 and TRBJ1-2; D is unclear. Germline V gene data show CDR1 as MNHNY and CDR2 as SVGAGI (reference sequence). The length of the CDR3 is 11 residues. Trimming pared 6 bases from V and 5 bases from J, leaving 7 bases between.

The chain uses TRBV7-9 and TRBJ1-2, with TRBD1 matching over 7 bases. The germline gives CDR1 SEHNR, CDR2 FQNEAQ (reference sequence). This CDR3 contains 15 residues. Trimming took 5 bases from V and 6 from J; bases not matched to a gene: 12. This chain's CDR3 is CASSHTEGALDGYTF. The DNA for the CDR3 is TGTGCCAGCAGCCATACGGAGGGGGCCCTCGATGGCTACACCTTC. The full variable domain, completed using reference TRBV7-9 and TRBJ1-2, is DTGVSQNPRHKITKRGQNVTFRCDPISEHNRLYWYRQTLGQGPEFLTYFQNEAQLEKSRLLSDRFSAERPKGSFSTLEIQRTEQGDSAMYLCASSHTEGALDGYTFGSGTRLTVV.

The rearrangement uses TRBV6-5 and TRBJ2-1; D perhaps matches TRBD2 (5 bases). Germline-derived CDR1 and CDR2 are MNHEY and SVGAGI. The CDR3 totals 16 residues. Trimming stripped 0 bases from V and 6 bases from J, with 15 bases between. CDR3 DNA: TGTGCCAGCAGTTACTCGTTCGGGGTAGTTGGCAATGAGCAGTTCTTC. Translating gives CASSYSFGVVGNEQFF.

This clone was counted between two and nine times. The CDR3 loop is CASSGGLAGDLTYEQYF. For the CDR3, the DNA is TGTGCCAGCAGTGGAGGGCTAGCGGGAGATTTGACCTACGAGCAGTACTTC. J is TRBJ2-7 and V is TRBV2; 10 nucleotides agree with TRBD2. After removal of 4 bases from V and 2 bases from J, the junction contained 11 bases not matched to a gene. There are 17 residues in the CDR3. Germline assignment: CDR1 SNHLY and CDR2 FYNNEI.

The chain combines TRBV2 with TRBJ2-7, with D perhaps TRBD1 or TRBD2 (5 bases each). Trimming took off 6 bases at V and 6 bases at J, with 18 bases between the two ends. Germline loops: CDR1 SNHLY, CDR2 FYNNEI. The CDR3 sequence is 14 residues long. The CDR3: CASRGDGALGEQYF. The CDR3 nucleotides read TGTGCCAGCAGGGGGGACGGGGCACTGGGCGAGCAGTACTTC.

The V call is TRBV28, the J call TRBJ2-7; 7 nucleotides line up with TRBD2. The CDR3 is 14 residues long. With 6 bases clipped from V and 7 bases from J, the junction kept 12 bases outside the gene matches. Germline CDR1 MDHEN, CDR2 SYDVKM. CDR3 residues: CASSRPMGGEEQYF. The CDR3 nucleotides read TGTGCCAGCAGCCGCCCGATGGGAGGGGAGGAGCAGTACTTC.

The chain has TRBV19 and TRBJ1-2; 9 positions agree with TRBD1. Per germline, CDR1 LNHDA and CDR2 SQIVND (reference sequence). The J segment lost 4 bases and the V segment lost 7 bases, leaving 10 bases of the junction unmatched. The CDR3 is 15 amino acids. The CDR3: CASNLGTGSIYGYTF. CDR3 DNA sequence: TGTGCCAGTAACCTGGGGACAGGGAGCATCTATGGCTACACCTTC.

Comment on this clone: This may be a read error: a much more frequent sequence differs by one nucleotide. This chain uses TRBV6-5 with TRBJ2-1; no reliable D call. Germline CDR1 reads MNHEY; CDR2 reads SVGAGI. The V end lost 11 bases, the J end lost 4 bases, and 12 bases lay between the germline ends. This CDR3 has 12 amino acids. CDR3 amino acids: CAGTSGYNEQFF. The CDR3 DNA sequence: TGTGCCGGCACCTCCGGATACAATGAGCAGTTCTTC.

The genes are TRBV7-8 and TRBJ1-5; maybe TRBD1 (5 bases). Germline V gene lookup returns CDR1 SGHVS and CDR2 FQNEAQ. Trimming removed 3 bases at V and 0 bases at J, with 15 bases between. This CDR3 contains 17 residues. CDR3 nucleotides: TGTGCCAGCAGCTTGTATGACAGAATCGTTAGCAATCAGCCCCAGCATTTT. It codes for CASSLYDRIVSNQPQHF.

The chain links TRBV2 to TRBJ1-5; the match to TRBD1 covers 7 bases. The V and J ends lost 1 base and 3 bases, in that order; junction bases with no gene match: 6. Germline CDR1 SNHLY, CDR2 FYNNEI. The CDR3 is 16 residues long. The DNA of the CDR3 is TGTGCCAGCAGTGAAGGAACAGGGGCCCCCAATCAGCCCCAGCATTTT. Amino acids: CASSEGTGAPNQPQHF.

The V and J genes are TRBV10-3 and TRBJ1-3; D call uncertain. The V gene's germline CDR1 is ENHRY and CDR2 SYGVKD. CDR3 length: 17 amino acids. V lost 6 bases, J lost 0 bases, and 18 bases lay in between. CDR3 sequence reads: CAIRDSSHAASGNTIYF. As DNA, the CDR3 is TGTGCCATCAGGGACTCCAGTCATGCAGCCTCTGGAAACACCATATATTTT.

The CDR3 spells CASSYATSGAYEQYF. CDR3 sequence (DNA): TGTGCCAGCAGTTACGCGACTAGCGGTGCCTACGAGCAGTACTTC. The chain has TRBV6-5 and TRBJ2-7; 9 nucleotides align to TRBD2. From germline, CDR1 is MNHEY and CDR2 SVGAGI. The CDR3 is made up of 15 amino acids. Trimming took 2 bases from V and 2 from J; bases not matched to a gene: 4.

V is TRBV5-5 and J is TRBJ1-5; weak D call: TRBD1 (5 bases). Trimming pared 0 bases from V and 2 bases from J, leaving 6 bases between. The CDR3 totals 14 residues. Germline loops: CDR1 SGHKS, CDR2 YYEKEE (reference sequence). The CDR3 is CASSLAGGNQPQHF. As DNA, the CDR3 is TGTGCCAGCAGCTTGGCGGGGGGCAATCAGCCCCAGCATTTT.

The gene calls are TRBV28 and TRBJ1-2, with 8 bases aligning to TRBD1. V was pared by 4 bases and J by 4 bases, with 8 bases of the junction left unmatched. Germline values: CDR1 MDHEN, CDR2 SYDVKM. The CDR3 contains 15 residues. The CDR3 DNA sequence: TGTGCCAGCAGTTCAGGACAGGGCATTCCCTATGGCTACACCTTC. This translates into CASSSGQGIPYGYTF.

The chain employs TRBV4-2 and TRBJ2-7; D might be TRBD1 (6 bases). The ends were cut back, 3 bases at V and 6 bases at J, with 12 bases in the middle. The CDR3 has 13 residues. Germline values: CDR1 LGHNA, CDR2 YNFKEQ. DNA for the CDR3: TGTGCCAGCAGCCAGACGTTGGGGGCCGAGCAGTACTTC. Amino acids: CASSQTLGAEQYF.